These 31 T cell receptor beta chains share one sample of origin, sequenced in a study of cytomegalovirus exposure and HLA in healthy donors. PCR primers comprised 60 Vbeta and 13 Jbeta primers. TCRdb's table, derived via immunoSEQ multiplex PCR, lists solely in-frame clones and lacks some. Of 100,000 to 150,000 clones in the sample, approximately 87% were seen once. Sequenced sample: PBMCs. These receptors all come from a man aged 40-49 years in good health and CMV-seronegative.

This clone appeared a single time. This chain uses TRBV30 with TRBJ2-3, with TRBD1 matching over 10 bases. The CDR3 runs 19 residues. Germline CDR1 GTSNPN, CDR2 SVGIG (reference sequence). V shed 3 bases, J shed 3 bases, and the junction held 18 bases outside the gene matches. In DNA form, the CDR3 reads TGTGCCTGGAGACGGGGGTGGGCGCTCCGGGACAGGGGAACAGATACGCAGTATTTT. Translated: CAWRRGWALRDRGTDTQYF.

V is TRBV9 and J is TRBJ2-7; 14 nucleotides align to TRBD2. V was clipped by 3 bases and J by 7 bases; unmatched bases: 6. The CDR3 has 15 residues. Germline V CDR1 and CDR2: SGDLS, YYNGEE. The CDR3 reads CASSATSGGAFEQYF. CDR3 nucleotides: TGTGCCAGCAGCGCGACTAGCGGGGGGGCTTTTGAGCAGTACTTC.

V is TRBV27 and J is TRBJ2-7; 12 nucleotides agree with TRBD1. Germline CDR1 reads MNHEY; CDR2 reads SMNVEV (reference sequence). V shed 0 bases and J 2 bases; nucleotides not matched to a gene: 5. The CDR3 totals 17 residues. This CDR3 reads CASSLSGTGGFTYEQYF. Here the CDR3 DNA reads TGTGCCAGCAGTTTATCAGGGACAGGGGGCTTTACCTACGAGCAGTACTTC.

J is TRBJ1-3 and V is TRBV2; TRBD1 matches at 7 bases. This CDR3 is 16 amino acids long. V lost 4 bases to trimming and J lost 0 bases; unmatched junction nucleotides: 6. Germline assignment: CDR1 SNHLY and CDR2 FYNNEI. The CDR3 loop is CASSGQGPRSGNTIYF. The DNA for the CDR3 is TGTGCCAGCAGTGGACAGGGACCTCGCTCTGGAAACACCATATATTTT.

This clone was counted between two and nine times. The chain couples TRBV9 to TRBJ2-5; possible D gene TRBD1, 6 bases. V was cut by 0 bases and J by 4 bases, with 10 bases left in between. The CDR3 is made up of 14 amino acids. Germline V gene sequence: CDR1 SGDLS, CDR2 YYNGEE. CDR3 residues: CASSVGQAPETQYF. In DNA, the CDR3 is TGTGCCAGCAGCGTAGGACAGGCTCCAGAGACCCAGTACTTC.

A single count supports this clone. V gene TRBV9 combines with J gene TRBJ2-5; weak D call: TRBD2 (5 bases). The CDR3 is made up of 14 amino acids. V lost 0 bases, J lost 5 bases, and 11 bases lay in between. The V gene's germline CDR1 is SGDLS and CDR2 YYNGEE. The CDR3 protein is CASSVVGESETQYF. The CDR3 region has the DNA TGTGCCAGCAGCGTAGTGGGAGAGTCCGAGACCCAGTACTTC.

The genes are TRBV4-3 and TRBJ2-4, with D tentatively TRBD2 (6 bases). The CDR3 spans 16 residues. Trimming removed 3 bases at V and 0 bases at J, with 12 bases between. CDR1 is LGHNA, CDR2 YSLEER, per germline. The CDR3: CASSHLADLAKNIQYF. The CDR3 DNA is TGCGCCAGCAGCCATTTAGCGGATTTAGCCAAAAACATTCAGTACTTC.

CDR3 coding DNA: TGCGCCAGCAGCCTCCCCGGAGCGGACGGCTACACCTTC. This gives the protein CASSLPGADGYTF. The chain carries TRBV5-1 and TRBJ1-2; D is uncertain. The CDR3 is 13 residues long. The V end was cut by 4 bases, the J end by 8 bases, with 15 bases between. Germline-derived CDR1 and CDR2 are SGHRS and YFSETQ.

The DNA for the CDR3 is TGTGCCAGCACCGGGACTAGCGTCTCCTACGAGCAGTACTTC. Amino acid sequence: CASTGTSVSYEQYF. The chain recombines TRBV2 with TRBJ2-7, with TRBD2 identical over 10 bases. V lost 7 bases and J lost 0; bases outside the gene matches: 3. This CDR3 spans 14 amino acids. Germline CDR1 SNHLY, CDR2 FYNNEI.

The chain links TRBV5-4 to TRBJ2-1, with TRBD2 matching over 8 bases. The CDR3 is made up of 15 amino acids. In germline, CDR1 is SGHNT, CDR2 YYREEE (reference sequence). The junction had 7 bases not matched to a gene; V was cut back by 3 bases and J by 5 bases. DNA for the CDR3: TGTGCCAGCAGCTCACCGACTAGCGCCCACAATGAGCAGTTCTTC. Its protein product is CASSSPTSAHNEQFF.

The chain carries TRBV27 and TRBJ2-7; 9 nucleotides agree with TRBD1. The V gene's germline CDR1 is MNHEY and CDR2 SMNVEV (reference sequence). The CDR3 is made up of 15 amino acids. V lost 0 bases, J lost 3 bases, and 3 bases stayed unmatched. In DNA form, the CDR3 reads TGTGCCAGCAGTTTATCCGGGACAGGGATCTACGAGCAGTACTTC. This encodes CASSLSGTGIYEQYF.

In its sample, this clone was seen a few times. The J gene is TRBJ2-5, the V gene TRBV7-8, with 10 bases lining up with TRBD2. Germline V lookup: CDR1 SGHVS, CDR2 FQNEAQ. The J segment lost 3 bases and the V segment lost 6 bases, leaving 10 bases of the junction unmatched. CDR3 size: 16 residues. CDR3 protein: CASSSPGTSDKETQYF. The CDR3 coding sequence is TGTGCCAGCAGTTCCCCCGGGACTAGCGACAAAGAGACCCAGTACTTC.

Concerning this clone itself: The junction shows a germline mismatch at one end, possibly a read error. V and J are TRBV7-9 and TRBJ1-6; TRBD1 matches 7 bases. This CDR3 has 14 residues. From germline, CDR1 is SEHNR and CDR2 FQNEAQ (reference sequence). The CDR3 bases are TGTTCCAGCAGCCTGGGACAGCAAAATTCACCCCTCCACTTT. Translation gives CSSSLGQQNSPLHF.

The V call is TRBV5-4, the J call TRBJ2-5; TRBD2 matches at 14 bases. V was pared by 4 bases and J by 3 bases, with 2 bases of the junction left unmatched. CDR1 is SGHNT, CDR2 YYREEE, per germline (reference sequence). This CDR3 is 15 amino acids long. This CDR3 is CASSPGLAGEETQYF. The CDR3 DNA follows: TGTGCCAGCAGCCCGGGACTAGCGGGAGAAGAGACCCAGTACTTC.

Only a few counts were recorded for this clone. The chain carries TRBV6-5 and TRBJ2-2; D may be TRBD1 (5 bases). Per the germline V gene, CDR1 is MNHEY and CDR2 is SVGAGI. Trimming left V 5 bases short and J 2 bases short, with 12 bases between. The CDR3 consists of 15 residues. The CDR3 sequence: CASSPQGVNTGELFF. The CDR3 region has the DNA TGTGCCAGCAGTCCACAAGGGGTTAACACCGGGGAGCTGTTTTTT.

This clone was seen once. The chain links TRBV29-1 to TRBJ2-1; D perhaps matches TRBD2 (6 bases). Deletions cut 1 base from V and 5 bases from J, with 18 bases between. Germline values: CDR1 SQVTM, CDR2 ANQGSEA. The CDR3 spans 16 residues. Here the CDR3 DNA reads TGCAGCGTTGAAGGAGGTTTCGGACTACCTAACAATGAGCAGTTCTTC. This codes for CSVEGGFGLPNNEQFF.

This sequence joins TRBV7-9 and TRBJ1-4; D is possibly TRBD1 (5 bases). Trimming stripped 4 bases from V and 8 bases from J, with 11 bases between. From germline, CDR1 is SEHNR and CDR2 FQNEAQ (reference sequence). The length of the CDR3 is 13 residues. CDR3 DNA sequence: TGTGCCAGCAGCTCCCGGGGGGAAGAAAAACTGTTTTTT. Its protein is CASSSRGEEKLFF.

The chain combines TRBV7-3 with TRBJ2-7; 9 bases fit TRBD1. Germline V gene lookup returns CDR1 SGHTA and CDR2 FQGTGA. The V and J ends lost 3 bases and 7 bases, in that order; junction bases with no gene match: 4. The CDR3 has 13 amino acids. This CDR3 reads CASSFDRGGEQYF. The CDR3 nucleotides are TGTGCCAGCAGCTTCGACAGGGGGGGGGAGCAGTACTTC.

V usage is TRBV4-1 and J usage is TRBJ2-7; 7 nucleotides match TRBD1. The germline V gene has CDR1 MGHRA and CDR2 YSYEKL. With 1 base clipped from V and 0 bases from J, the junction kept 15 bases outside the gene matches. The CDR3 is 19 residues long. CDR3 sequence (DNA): TGCGCCAGCAGCCAAGGAATGGCTAGGGACAGCTTAAGCTCCTACGAGCAGTACTTC. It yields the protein CASSQGMARDSLSSYEQYF.

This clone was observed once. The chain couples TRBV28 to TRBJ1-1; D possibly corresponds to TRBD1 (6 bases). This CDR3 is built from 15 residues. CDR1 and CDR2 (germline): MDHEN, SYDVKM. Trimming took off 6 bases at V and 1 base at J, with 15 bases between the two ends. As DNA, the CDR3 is TGTGCCAGCAGGCCACCGCCGGGACAGAACACTGAAGCTTTCTTT. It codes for CASRPPPGQNTEAFF. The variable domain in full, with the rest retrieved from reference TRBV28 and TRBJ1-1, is DVKVTQSSRYLVKRTGEKVFLECVQDMDHENMFWYRQDPGLGLRLIYFSYDVKMKEKGDIPEGYSVSREKKERFSLILESASTNQTSMYLCASRPPPGQNTEAFFGQGTRLTVV.

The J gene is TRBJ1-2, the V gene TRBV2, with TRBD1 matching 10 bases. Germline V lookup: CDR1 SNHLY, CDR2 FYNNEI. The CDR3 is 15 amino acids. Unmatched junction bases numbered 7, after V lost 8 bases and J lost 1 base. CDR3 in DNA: TGTGCCAGCGAACCCTGGGACAGGGGTAACTATGGCTACACCTTC. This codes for CASEPWDRGNYGYTF.

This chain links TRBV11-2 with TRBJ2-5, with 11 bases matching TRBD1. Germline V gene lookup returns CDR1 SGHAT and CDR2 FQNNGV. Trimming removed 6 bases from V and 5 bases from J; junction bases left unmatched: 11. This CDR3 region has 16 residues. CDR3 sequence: CASRSPGQGGRETQYF. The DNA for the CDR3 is TGTGCCAGCAGATCTCCGGGACAGGGGGGTCGGGAGACCCAGTACTTC.

The CDR3 region is CASSLISTGSSGANVLTF. The CDR3 DNA reads as TGTGCCAGCAGCTTAATTTCGACGGGGAGCTCTGGGGCCAACGTCCTGACTTTC. The gene calls are TRBV7-2 and TRBJ2-6, with a tentative D call TRBD2 (5 bases). The CDR3 loop spans 18 amino acids. Germline V gene lookup returns CDR1 SGHTA and CDR2 FQGNSA. V dropped 2 bases and J dropped 0 bases, with 14 bases sitting between them.

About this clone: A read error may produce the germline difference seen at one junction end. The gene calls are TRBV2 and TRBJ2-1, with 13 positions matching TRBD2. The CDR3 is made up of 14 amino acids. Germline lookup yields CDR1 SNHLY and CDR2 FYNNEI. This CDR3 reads CASSPTGLAGESLF. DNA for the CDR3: TGTGCCAGCAGTCCTACTGGACTAGCGGGAGAATCGCTCTTC. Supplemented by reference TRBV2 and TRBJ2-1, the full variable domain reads EPEVTQTPSHQVTQMGQEVILRCVPISNHLYFYWYRQILGQKVEFLVSFYNNEISEKSEIFDDQFSVERPDGSNFTLKIRSTKLEDSAMYFCASSPTGLAGESLFGPGTRLTVL.

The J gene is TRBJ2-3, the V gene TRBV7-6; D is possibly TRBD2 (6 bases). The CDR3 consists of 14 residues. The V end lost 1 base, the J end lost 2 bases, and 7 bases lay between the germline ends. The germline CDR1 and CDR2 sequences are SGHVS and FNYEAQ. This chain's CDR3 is CASSLGGNTDTQYF. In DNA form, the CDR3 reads TGTGCCAGCAGCTTAGGCGGGAACACAGATACGCAGTATTTT.

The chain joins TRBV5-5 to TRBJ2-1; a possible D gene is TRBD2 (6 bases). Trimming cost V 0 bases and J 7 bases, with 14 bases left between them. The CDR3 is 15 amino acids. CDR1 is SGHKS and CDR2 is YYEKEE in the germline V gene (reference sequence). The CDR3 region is CASSLVGVRENEQFF. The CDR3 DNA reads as TGTGCCAGCAGCTTGGTGGGGGTCCGGGAGAATGAGCAGTTCTTC.

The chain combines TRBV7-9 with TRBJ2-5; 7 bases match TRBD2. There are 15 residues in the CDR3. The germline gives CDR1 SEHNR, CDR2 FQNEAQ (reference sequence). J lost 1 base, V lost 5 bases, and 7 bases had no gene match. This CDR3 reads CASSPSGGTQETQYF. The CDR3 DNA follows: TGTGCCAGCAGCCCTTCCGGGGGGACCCAAGAGACCCAGTACTTC.

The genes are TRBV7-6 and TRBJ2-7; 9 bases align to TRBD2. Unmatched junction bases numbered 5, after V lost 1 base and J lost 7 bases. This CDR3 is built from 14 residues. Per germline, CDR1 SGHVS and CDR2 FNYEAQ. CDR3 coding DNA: TGTGCCAGCAGCTTAGGACGGCGGGGGGGGGAGCAGTACTTC. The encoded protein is CASSLGRRGGEQYF.

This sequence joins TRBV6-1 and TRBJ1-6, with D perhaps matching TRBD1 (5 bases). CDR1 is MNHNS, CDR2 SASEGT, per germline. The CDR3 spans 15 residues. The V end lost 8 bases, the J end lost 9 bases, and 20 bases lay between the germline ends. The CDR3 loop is CASQGGGDGGSPLHF. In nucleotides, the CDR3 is TGTGCCAGCCAGGGCGGAGGGGATGGGGGTTCACCCCTCCACTTT.

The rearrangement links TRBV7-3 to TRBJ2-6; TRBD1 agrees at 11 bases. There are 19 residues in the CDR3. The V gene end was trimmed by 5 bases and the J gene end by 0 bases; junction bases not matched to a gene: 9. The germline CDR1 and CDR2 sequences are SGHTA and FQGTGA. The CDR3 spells CASSRRGGTGGSGANVLTF. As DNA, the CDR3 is TGTGCCAGCAGCAGAAGGGGTGGGACAGGGGGCTCTGGGGCCAACGTCCTGACTTTC.

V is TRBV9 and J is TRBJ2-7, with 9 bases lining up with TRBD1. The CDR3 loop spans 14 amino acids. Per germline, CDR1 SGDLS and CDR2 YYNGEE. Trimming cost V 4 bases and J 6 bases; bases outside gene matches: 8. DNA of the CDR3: TGTGCCAGCAGCCTCGGGACAGGGTTCTCCGAGCAGTACTTC. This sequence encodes CASSLGTGFSEQYF.